These T cell receptor beta chains were read from a single sample in a study of blood T cells in healthy people across ages. Each CDR3 protein gets one entry after TCRdb re-called the 5' RACE reads with MiXCR. The table shows about 1.1 million distinct CDR3 sequences, with 35% to 40% occurring only once. Sequenced: blood. The source of these receptors is a man aged 18 to 35 in good health. The CDR3 runs from the conserved cysteine through the conserved F or W. Clone size is not always given. Where it is, it says once, few, many or a class for expanded clones.

cdr3_aa clone_size v_call
CASSLGARGYTF . TRBV7-9
CASSRPLGTNNEQFF few TRBV6-5
CATSDSDRNYNEQFF . TRBV24-1
CSSETGTGREYEQYF . TRBV29-1
CTSSSDRGSTDTQYF . TRBV7-2
CASMIRNTEAFF . TRBV12-3/TRBV12-4
CASMIWGDTEAFF once TRBV12-3/TRBV12-4
CASSLWALRGITEAFF . TRBV27
CSAMTGSYNEQFF . TRBV20-1
CASGGQGYSPLHF few TRBV2
CSALDIRYGYTF few TRBV29-1
CSARQGEKLGYTF few TRBV20-1
CSASNAEAFF . TRBV20-1
CASSSSGNQPQHF many TRBV7-2
CASSLAFSGSQGPDTQYF few TRBV12-3/TRBV12-4
CASSPRGATTGKKLFF . TRBV12-3/TRBV12-4
CASSRAVEQYF . TRBV28
CSAFVPYGYTF once TRBV20-1
CASSYGYNNEQYF once TRBV6-6
CASSLVSGEYGYTF few TRBV7-2
CASSPDRANIQYF . TRBV5-1
CASSPGLAGTYNEQFF . TRBV5-1
CAGSQEGRRAGTRNTEAFF . TRBV4-1
CASSFRTSGVLEVDTQYF few TRBV7-2
CASSLVNGEAFF . TRBV7-2
CASSFRGAYGYTF few TRBV27
CASSVGGGAFTDTQYF few TRBV9
CASPPPETGRAEQFF . TRBV18
CASSLERAVNTEAFF . TRBV5-1
CATRVPDTIYF . TRBV6-7
CASSVLERSTEAFF . TRBV7-2
CASRTGTEVNTEAFF few TRBV6-1
CASGPTGLTGELFF . TRBV6-4
CASKRDHNQPQHF . TRBV6-6
CASSLVGERTEAFF . TRBV28
CASSPGTGWFGYTF few TRBV18
CASSSRITPSDEQFF . TRBV5-1
CASSVRDIGSEPQHF . TRBV9
CAILFTGTGGPPYGYTF . TRBV7-9
CASSQDRWASGGKSSYEQYF few TRBV4-2
CASSLAGGLGWQETQYF few TRBV27
CSAPKSDSNEQFF few TRBV20-1